This T cell receptor beta chain appears in the sequencing data of a study of T cell changes during pregnancy in multiple sclerosis. Sequencing used immunoSEQ multiplex PCR; TCRdb keeps in-frame clones, though not all of them. Among roughly 100,000 clones, approximately 90% were seen once, and the ten largest hold 3% to 3.5%. Trimming took 3 bases from V and 0 from J; bases not matched to a gene: 7. CDR1 is LNHNV and CDR2 is YYDKDF in the germline V gene (reference sequence). This CDR3 comprises 17 residues. This specimen was peripheral blood, taken after pregnancy. The chain links TRBV15 to TRBJ2-5; TRBD2 agrees at 10 bases. This receptor was obtained from a female donor with multiple sclerosis, enrolled in a pregnancy study. The CDR3 bases are TGTGCCACCAGCAGGGGAAGCGGGGGGGCTCACCAAGAGACCCAGTACTTC. It encodes CATSRGSGGAHQETQYF.